A single sample is the source of the 15 T cell receptor beta chains below, sequenced in a study of OX40 agonist ivuxolimab in advanced cancers. Repertoires were generated with immunoSEQ multiplex PCR, while TCRdb's copy carries only in-frame clones and drops some. The sample contains some 64,000 clones, 80% to 90% of which appear only once. The specimen was CD4+ or CD8+ T cells sorted from blood, collected in a trial of the OX40 agonist ivuxolimab. The receptors here all came from an adult with an advanced solid tumor such as melanoma, head and neck, liver or kidney cancer.

This rearrangement joins TRBV7-2 to TRBJ1-1; D is uncertain. The germline V gene has CDR1 SGHTA and CDR2 FQGNSA. This CDR3 has 13 residues. Trimming stripped 2 bases from V and 10 bases from J, with 14 bases between. DNA for the CDR3: TGTGCCAGCAGCTTAAATTCAGGATCGGTAGCTTTCTTT. Translation: CASSLNSGSVAFF.

V usage is TRBV11-2 and J usage is TRBJ1-2; 7 bases are shared with TRBD1. The CDR3 runs to 18 residues. Germline-derived CDR1 and CDR2 are SGHAT and FQNNGV. V gave up 2 bases and J gave up 3 bases; unmatched junction bases: 15. The CDR3 sequence is CASSLIYRGVGGDYGYTF. The DNA of the CDR3 is TGTGCCAGCAGCTTAATATATAGGGGGGTAGGGGGCGACTATGGCTACACCTTC.

The gene calls are TRBV2 and TRBJ1-6; D may be TRBD1 (5 bases). In germline, CDR1 is SNHLY, CDR2 FYNNEI. This CDR3 is 14 amino acids long. Trimming removed 1 base from V and 7 bases from J, with 8 bases in between. The CDR3 is CASSEEGRNSPLHF. CDR3 nucleotide sequence: TGTGCCAGCAGTGAAGAGGGGCGAAATTCACCCCTCCACTTT.

The CDR3 sequence: CASRPQGAYSEQFF. Written as DNA, the CDR3 is TGTGCCAGCAGGCCACAGGGGGCCTATAGTGAGCAGTTCTTC. J is TRBJ2-1 and V is TRBV27, with 9 bases matching TRBD1. V was clipped by 6 bases and J by 9 bases; unmatched bases: 9. The CDR3 consists of 14 residues. Per germline, CDR1 MNHEY and CDR2 SMNVEV (reference sequence).

The chain combines TRBV30 with TRBJ1-6, with 8 bases identical to TRBD1. The CDR3 loop spans 19 amino acids. Germline CDR1 is GTSNPN and CDR2 is SVGIG (reference sequence). V lost 0 bases to trimming and J lost 0 bases; unmatched junction nucleotides: 10. CDR3 DNA: TGTGCCTGGAGTGTAAGGGGACAGGCGATCAGCTCCTATAATTCACCCCTCCACTTT. It codes for CAWSVRGQAISSYNSPLHF.

The CDR3 sequence is CASSRDHYGFYGYTF. The CDR3 nucleotides are TGTGCCAGCAGCCGTGACCATTATGGGTTCTATGGCTACACCTTC. J is TRBJ1-2 and V is TRBV6-5; D is ambiguous. The CDR3 contains 15 residues. V was shortened by 6 bases and J by 4 bases, with 18 bases between the two germline ends. Looked up from germline, CDR1 is MNHEY and CDR2 is SVGAGI.

The rearrangement joins TRBV19 to TRBJ2-1; 13 bases agree with TRBD2. The CDR3 is made up of 16 amino acids. The germline V gene encodes CDR1 LNHDA and CDR2 SQIVND (reference sequence). J lost 8 bases, V lost 6 bases, and 10 bases had no gene match. The DNA of the CDR3 is TGTGCCAGTAGGGCCCCACTAGCGGGGGGGTTAGATGAGCAGTTCTTC. Its protein product is CASRAPLAGGLDEQFF.

This chain links TRBV15 with TRBJ2-5; D remains ambiguous. The J call is in doubt because the DNA end fits TRBJ2-7 better. The CDR3 is made up of 14 amino acids. Per germline, CDR1 LNHNV and CDR2 YYDKDF (reference sequence). The CDR3 loop is CATSGSRNSYEQYF. CDR3 bases: TGTGCCACCAGCGGTAGTAGGAACTCCTACGAGCAGTACTTC.

The chain joins TRBV9 to TRBJ1-2; perhaps TRBD1 as D (5 bases). This CDR3 has 13 residues. V lost 4 bases and J 3 bases, leaving 10 bases between the germline ends. Germline CDR1 is SGDLS and CDR2 is YYNGEE. DNA of the CDR3: TGTGCCAGCAGCCCCGACAGCTACTATGGCTACACCTTC. Protein: CASSPDSYYGYTF.

This clone has more than one count but fewer than ten. The chain couples TRBV29-1 to TRBJ1-3, with D possibly being TRBD1 (5 bases). This CDR3 has 12 amino acids. Germline assignment: CDR1 SQVTM and CDR2 ANQGSEA. V shed 5 bases and J shed 8 bases, with 13 bases lying between them. CDR3 sequence (DNA): TGCAGCGTTCGGTTCCGGGGGGACACCATATATTTT. This encodes CSVRFRGDTIYF. Full variable domain (remainder filled in from reference TRBV29-1 and TRBJ1-3): SAVISQKPSRDICQRGTSLTIQCQVDSQVTMMFWYRQQPGQSLTLIATANQGSEATYESGFVIDKFPISRPNLTFSTLTVSNMSPEDSSIYLCSVRFRGDTIYFGEGSWLTVV.

Only a few counts were recorded for this clone. The V call is TRBV7-9, the J call TRBJ1-4; maybe TRBD1 (6 bases). Trimming pared 1 base from V and 3 bases from J, leaving 6 bases between. Per germline, CDR1 SEHNR and CDR2 FQNEAQ (reference sequence). There are 14 residues in the CDR3. The CDR3 spells CASSLGQANEKLFF. CDR3 DNA: TGTGCCAGCAGCTTAGGACAGGCTAATGAAAAACTGTTTTTT.

The sample holds one count of this clone. Other DNA variants within this sample encode the same CDR3. The V and J genes are TRBV6-5 and TRBJ1-2; D unresolved. The germline V and J ends were trimmed by 5 bases and 4 bases, with 8 bases remaining between them. Germline V gene sequence: CDR1 MNHEY, CDR2 SVGAGI. The CDR3 has 12 residues. The CDR3 DNA is TGTGCCAGCAGTAACGGTGGCTATGGCTACACCTTC. Protein product: CASSNGGYGYTF.

This clone was detected once. This chain joins TRBV19 and TRBJ1-1; D remains unclear. This CDR3 comprises 13 residues. The V end lost 6 bases, the J end lost 5 bases, and 13 bases lay between the germline ends. CDR1 and CDR2 (germline): LNHDA, SQIVND (reference sequence). CDR3 sequence: CASSKARGTEAFF. In DNA form, the CDR3 reads TGTGCCAGTAGCAAGGCGCGGGGAACTGAAGCTTTCTTT.

In this sample, this clone turned up a few times. The rearrangement joins TRBV18 to TRBJ1-6; D is ambiguous. The CDR3 sequence is 13 residues long. V dropped 1 base and J dropped 8 bases, with 6 bases sitting between them. Germline values: CDR1 KGHSH, CDR2 LQKENI. The CDR3 DNA is TGTGCCAGCTCACCACAGGGTTATTCACCCCTCCACTTT. It codes for CASSPQGYSPLHF.

This chain connects TRBV9 to TRBJ2-1; D unresolved. This CDR3 spans 12 amino acids. The germline V and J ends were trimmed by 4 bases and 7 bases, with 9 bases remaining between them. Per germline, CDR1 SGDLS and CDR2 YYNGEE. CDR3 in DNA: TGTGCCAGCAGCCCCAAAGGGAATGAGCAGTTCTTC. Amino acid sequence: CASSPKGNEQFF.